These T cell receptor beta chains were read from a single sample in a study of cytomegalovirus exposure and HLA in healthy donors. Generated by immunoSEQ multiplex PCR, the TCRdb table keeps only in-frame clones and is missing some. The sample has 180,000 or so clones; just over 75% are singletons. Material for sequencing was PBMCs. The receptors were sampled from a woman in her fifties or sixties in good health and CMV-seropositive. Each CDR3 is given with its conserved first and last residue. D genes are given only for firm matches. The listing skips clone size in some rows; elsewhere it reads once, few, many or a size class.

CDR3 protein	CDR3 DNA	V gene	J gene	D gene	clone size
CASSEGGQGAYGYTF	TGTGCCAGCAGCGAGGGGGGACAGGGAGCATATGGCTACACCTTC	TRBV9	TRBJ1-2	TRBD1	NA
CASSSADRVNTGELFF	TGTGCCAGCAGCTCCGCCGACAGGGTGAACACCGGGGAGCTGTTTTTT	TRBV11-2	TRBJ2-2	TRBD1	NA
CSVSRVHNEKLFF	TGCAGCGTTTCCAGGGTCCATAATGAAAAACTGTTTTTT	TRBV29-1	TRBJ1-4	NA	once
CASSRGMGWQFF	TGTGCCAGCAGCCGCGGGATGGGTTGGCAGTTCTTC	TRBV11-2	TRBJ2-1	NA	NA
CASSLGTGNQPQHF	TGCGCCAGCAGCTTGGGGACAGGCAATCAGCCCCAGCATTTT	TRBV5-1	TRBJ1-5	NA	NA
CASSPPQGSYEQYF	TGTGCCAGCAGTCCTCCCCAGGGGTCCTACGAGCAGTACTTC	TRBV28	TRBJ2-7	NA	NA
CASSARDSGTGETQYF	TGTGCCAGCAGCGCCCGGGACAGTGGAACTGGAGAGACCCAGTACTTC	TRBV7-9	TRBJ2-5	TRBD1	NA
CASRDVGDEQYF	TGTGCCAGCAGGGACGTAGGGGACGAGCAGTACTTC	TRBV6-1	TRBJ2-7	NA	NA
CALGTGNRNEKLFF	TGTGCCCTCGGTACAGGGAATAGGAATGAAAAACTGTTTTTT	TRBV5-4	TRBJ1-4	NA	once
CASSTRATSGVAEQYF	TGTGCCAGCAGCACCAGGGCCACTAGCGGGGTGGCGGAGCAGTACTTC	TRBV7-2	TRBJ2-7	TRBD2	NA
CASSLWTGGSGYNEQFF	TGTGCCAGCAGCTTGTGGACAGGGGGAAGTGGGTACAATGAGCAGTTCTTC	TRBV5-6	TRBJ2-1	TRBD1	NA
CASSLSNSQETQYF	TGTGCCAGCAGCTTATCTAACAGTCAAGAGACCCAGTACTTC	TRBV7-9	TRBJ2-5	NA	once
CASSAGRSPGNTIYF	TGTGCCAGCAGTGCAGGGCGAAGCCCTGGAAACACCATATATTTT	TRBV7-2	TRBJ1-3	NA	NA
CASSYLAGANTGELFF	TGTGCCAGTAGTTATCTAGCGGGGGCGAACACCGGGGAGCTGTTTTTT	TRBV19	TRBJ2-2	TRBD2	once
CASRPGPGTGWAFF	TGTGCCAGCAGACCAGGTCCCGGGACAGGGTGGGCTTTCTTT	TRBV28	TRBJ1-1	TRBD1	NA
CASSLHRGQETQYF	TGTGCCAGCAGCTTACACCGGGGGCAAGAGACCCAGTACTTC	TRBV7-2	TRBJ2-5	NA	NA
CASSSGTGAEAFF	TGTGCCAGCAGCTCTGGGACAGGGGCTGAAGCTTTCTTT	TRBV7-6	TRBJ1-1	TRBD1	NA
CASSLLSGSYNEQFF	TGCGCCAGCAGCTTGTTGAGCGGCTCCTACAATGAGCAGTTCTTC	TRBV5-1	TRBJ2-1	NA	NA
CASSVASGLAGVGTGELFF	TGTGCCAGCAGCGTAGCATCGGGACTAGCGGGAGTGGGGACCGGGGAGCTGTTTTTT	TRBV9	TRBJ2-2	TRBD2	few
CASSPGAGGYLDEQFF	TGTGCCAGCAGCCCGGGGGCGGGGGGATATTTGGATGAGCAGTTCTTC	TRBV7-6	TRBJ2-1	TRBD2	NA
CAWTFRGTGNTIYF	TGTGCCTGGACTTTTAGGGGAACTGGAAACACCATATATTTT	TRBV30	TRBJ1-3	NA	NA
CASSLGTTGLGAFF	TGTGCCAGCAGTTTAGGAACCACAGGGTTAGGAGCTTTCTTT	TRBV27	TRBJ1-1	NA	NA
CASSVEPGTYNEQFF	TGTGCCAGCAGCGTAGAACCGGGGACCTACAATGAGCAGTTCTTC	TRBV9	TRBJ2-1	NA	NA
CASSLGRFDRVFETQYF	TGCGCCAGCAGCTTGGGACGGTTCGACAGGGTATTCGAGACCCAGTACTTC	TRBV5-1	TRBJ2-5	TRBD1	NA
CASSPGQLAEKLFF	TGCGCCAGCAGCCCGGGACAGCTGGCAGAAAAACTGTTTTTT	TRBV5-1	TRBJ1-4	TRBD1	NA
CATSSGTGVGADTQYF	TGTGCCACCAGCAGCGGGACAGGGGTTGGGGCAGATACGCAGTATTTT	TRBV15	TRBJ2-3	TRBD1	NA
CASSDGGRDNEQFF	TGCGCCAGCTCAGACGGGGGGCGCGACAATGAGCAGTTCTTC	TRBV4-1	TRBJ2-1	NA	NA
CASSPYGEQYF	TGTGCCAGCAGTCCATACGGGGAGCAGTACTTC	TRBV7-3	TRBJ2-7	NA	few
CASSSAALNTEAFF	TGTGCCAGCAGTTCGGCGGCATTGAACACTGAAGCTTTCTTT	TRBV27	TRBJ1-1	NA	NA
CASSQDPFETQYF	TGTGCCAGCAGCCAAGATCCGTTCGAGACCCAGTACTTC	TRBV4-2	TRBJ2-5	NA	NA
CASSSHPGRGTSGSYEQYF	TGTGCCAGCAGTTCACACCCAGGCCGTGGGACTAGCGGGAGCTACGAGCAGTACTTC	TRBV27	TRBJ2-7	TRBD2	NA
CASSPDGAGPYEQYF	TGCGCCAGCAGCCCAGACGGTGCAGGGCCCTACGAGCAGTACTTC	TRBV5-1	TRBJ2-7	NA	NA
CASSLDRGLGTGELFF	TGTGCCAGCAGCCTTGACAGGGGTCTAGGCACCGGGGAGCTGTTTTTT	TRBV6-4	TRBJ2-2	TRBD1	NA
CAWSVGLAGVDTQYF	TGTGCCTGGAGTGTAGGGCTAGCGGGAGTGGATACGCAGTATTTT	TRBV30	TRBJ2-3	TRBD2	NA
CASSPGLAVGDTQYF	TGCGCCAGCAGCCCCGGACTAGCGGTGGGAGATACGCAGTATTTT	TRBV5-1	TRBJ2-3	TRBD2	NA
CATGSAATDTQYF	TGTGCCACCGGCAGTGCGGCCACAGATACGCAGTATTTT	TRBV19	TRBJ2-3	NA	NA
CAWERVTYEQYF	TGTGCCTGGGAGAGGGTAACCTACGAGCAGTACTTC	TRBV30	TRBJ2-7	NA	NA
CASSLAGGELFF	TGTGCCAGCAGCTTGGCGGGCGGGGAGCTGTTTTTT	TRBV11-2	TRBJ2-2	NA	NA
CASSILAGGPDTQYF	TGTGCCAGCAGCATACTAGCGGGGGGCCCAGATACGCAGTATTTT	TRBV9	TRBJ2-3	TRBD2	NA
CASGGASGRGWWGTDTQYF	TGCGCCAGCGGAGGGGCTAGCGGGAGAGGTTGGTGGGGCACAGATACGCAGTATTTT	TRBV4-1	TRBJ2-3	TRBD2	NA
CASSQGGGAFYEQYF	TGCGCCAGCAGCCAAGGTGGAGGGGCTTTTTACGAGCAGTACTTC	TRBV4-1	TRBJ2-7	NA	NA
CAISDSRQGSYNEQFF	TGTGCCATCAGTGACTCGAGACAGGGGTCGTACAATGAGCAGTTCTTC	TRBV10-3	TRBJ2-1	TRBD1	NA
CASSATGGQPQHF	TGTGCCAGCAGTGCTACAGGTGGTCAGCCCCAGCATTTT	TRBV6-6	TRBJ1-5	NA	once
CASRLGGRALGTGMNSPLHF	TGTGCAAGTCGCTTAGGAGGCCGCGCCCTGGGGACAGGGATGAATTCACCCCTCCACTTT	TRBV12-2	TRBJ1-6	NA	few
CASSPLRTGTKETQYF	TGTGCCAGCAGCCCACTGCGGACGGGAACGAAAGAGACCCAGTACTTC	TRBV7-2	TRBJ2-5	NA	NA
CASSLRTGEGEQYF	TGCGCCAGCAGCCTCAGGACAGGGGAGGGCGAGCAGTACTTC	TRBV4-1	TRBJ2-7	TRBD1	NA
CASTPGFSGANGLTF	TGTGCCAGCACCCCGGGCTTCTCTGGGGCCAACGGCCTGACTTTC	TRBV5-4	TRBJ2-6	NA	NA
CASSLSGLVQYF	TGTGCCAGCAGTTTATCGGGTCTCGTGCAGTACTTC	TRBV28	TRBJ2-7	NA	NA
CASFRTINTEAFF	TGCGCCAGCTTTCGGACTATAAACACTGAAGCTTTCTTT	TRBV5-1	TRBJ1-1	NA	NA